Below are 15 T cell receptor beta chains sequenced from a single sample in a study of PD-1 blockade in classical Hodgkin lymphoma. Every patient was affected by relapse after autologous stem cell transplantation, while exposure to brentuximab vedotin was not uniform. The data were produced by immunoSEQ multiplex PCR, yet TCRdb's version contains in-frame clones alone and is incomplete. The table lists about 97,000 clones, approximately 88% of them singletons. The material sequenced was peripheral blood mononuclear cells (PBMCs), taken at baseline. Receptors were obtained from a human donor with classical Hodgkin lymphoma.

V is TRBV5-1 and J is TRBJ2-1, with a weak D call TRBD2 (5 bases). Trimming shortened V by 4 bases and J by 6 bases, and 17 bases separated the two germline ends. This CDR3 is 15 amino acids long. Germline V lookup: CDR1 SGHRS, CDR2 YFSETQ. The CDR3 is CASSSYTTRGNEQFF. The CDR3, as DNA: TGCGCCAGCAGCAGCTACACTACTAGAGGCAATGAGCAGTTCTTC. The full variable domain, with the rest looked up from reference TRBV5-1 and TRBJ2-1, is KAGVTQTPRYLIKTRGQQVTLSCSPISGHRSVSWYQQTPGQGLQFLFEYFSETQRNKGNFPGRFSGRQFSNSRSEMNVSTLELGDSALYLCASSSYTTRGNEQFFGPGTRLTVL.

This clone came up many times. This chain connects TRBV7-2 to TRBJ2-1; TRBD2 matches at 13 bases. V lost 5 bases and J lost 4; bases outside the gene matches: 2. This CDR3 spans 15 amino acids. CDR1 and CDR2 from the germline V gene are SGHTA and FQGNSA. Here the CDR3 reads CASSPTSGRYNEQFF. CDR3 nucleotide sequence: TGTGCCAGCAGCCCGACTAGCGGGAGGTACAATGAGCAGTTCTTC.

The chain joins TRBV29-1 to TRBJ2-1; TRBD2 matches 10 bases. CDR1 is SQVTM, CDR2 ANQGSEA, per germline. The trim removed 0 bases at V and 10 bases at J, leaving 12 bases unmatched. The CDR3 loop spans 16 amino acids. The CDR3 coding sequence is TGCAGCGTTGAAGATGGGCTAGCGGGAGTTTGGGGAGAGCAGTTCTTC. Protein: CSVEDGLAGVWGEQFF.

This chain connects TRBV6-1 to TRBJ1-1; D is undetermined. Germline V gene lookup returns CDR1 MNHNS and CDR2 SASEGT. The V end was cut by 4 bases, the J end by 0 bases, with 9 bases between. CDR3 length equals 14 residues. CDR3: CASSVRWMNTEAFF. CDR3 DNA sequence: TGTGCCAGCAGTGTCAGATGGATGAACACTGAAGCTTTCTTT.

The rearrangement joins TRBV5-1 to TRBJ2-7; the D gene is possibly TRBD2 (6 bases). The CDR3 contains 12 residues. The V gene lost 3 bases and the J gene lost 5 bases, with 9 bases spanning the gap. CDR1 and CDR2 (germline): SGHRS, YFSETQ. The CDR3 region is CASSWRGDEQYF. CDR3 nucleotides: TGCGCCAGCAGCTGGAGGGGAGACGAGCAGTACTTC.

The V and J genes are TRBV5-6 and TRBJ2-5, with unresolved D. With the DNA end fitting TRBJ2-7 better, the J assignment may be wrong. The germline V gene has CDR1 SGHDT and CDR2 YYEEEE. The CDR3 is 14 residues long. The CDR3 region has the DNA TGTGCCAGCAGCTTAGGACGGTACTCCTACGAGCAGTACTTC. Translation: CASSLGRYSYEQYF.

The chain is built from TRBV13 and TRBJ2-1, with D perhaps matching TRBD1 (6 bases). The germline V gene encodes CDR1 PRHDT and CDR2 FYEKMQ (reference sequence). The ends were cut back, 5 bases at V and 2 bases at J, with 16 bases in the middle. The CDR3 has 16 amino acids. The CDR3 nucleotides are TGTGCCAGCAGCACCCTGGGGGCGTCGACCTACAATGAGCAGTTCTTC. Translating it yields CASSTLGASTYNEQFF.

The chain couples TRBV7-2 to TRBJ2-3; D unclear. Germline V gene lookup returns CDR1 SGHTA and CDR2 FQGNSA. The length of the CDR3 is 12 residues. Trimming took off 4 bases at V and 3 bases at J, with 5 bases between the two ends. This CDR3 is CASSWWTDTQYF. Written as DNA, the CDR3 is TGTGCCAGCAGCTGGTGGACAGATACGCAGTATTTT. The whole variable domain, remainder taken from reference TRBV7-2 and TRBJ2-3, is GAGVSQSPSNKVTEKGKDVELRCDPISGHTALYWYRQSLGQGLEFLIYFQGNSAPDKSGLPSDRFSAERTGGSVSTLTIQRTQQEDSAVYLCASSWWTDTQYFGPGTRLTVL.

The chain combines TRBV11-2 with TRBJ2-7; the match to TRBD2 covers 7 bases. The CDR3 loop spans 15 amino acids. Germline-derived CDR1 and CDR2 are SGHAT and FQNNGV. Trimming removed 3 bases from V and 2 bases from J; junction bases left unmatched: 7. The CDR3 loop is CASSLGGSLPYEQYF. As DNA, the CDR3 is TGTGCCAGCAGCTTGGGGGGGTCCCTACCCTACGAGCAGTACTTC.

The chain couples TRBV6-4 to TRBJ2-1; D might be TRBD1 or TRBD2, each matching 5 bases. CDR1 and CDR2 from the germline V gene are MRHNA and SNTAGT. The CDR3 is 13 amino acids. V lost 0 bases and J lost 12, with 12 bases in between. The CDR3 loop is CASSDSLGERQFF. CDR3 bases: TGTGCCAGCAGTGACTCTCTAGGGGAGAGGCAGTTCTTC.

The chain recombines TRBV4-1 with TRBJ2-7; maybe TRBD1 (5 bases). The CDR3 runs 15 residues. Looked up from germline, CDR1 is MGHRA and CDR2 is YSYEKL. Trimming took 3 bases from V and 4 from J, leaving 16 bases between them. In DNA form, the CDR3 reads TGCGCCAGCAGCCAGGGCCGAGCGACAGTTTACGAGCAGTACTTC. Encoded protein: CASSQGRATVYEQYF.

CDR3 residues: CASSQQGALGTGELFF. The CDR3 DNA reads as TGTGCCAGCAGCCAACAGGGGGCGCTGGGCACCGGGGAGCTGTTTTTT. V gene TRBV2 combines with J gene TRBJ2-2; 9 bases are shared with TRBD1. V lost 6 bases to trimming and J lost 4 bases; unmatched junction nucleotides: 9. The CDR3 extends over 16 amino acids. Germline lookup yields CDR1 SNHLY and CDR2 FYNNEI. Complete variable domain (other parts from reference TRBV2 and TRBJ2-2): EPEVTQTPSHQVTQMGQEVILRCVPISNHLYFYWYRQILGQKVEFLVSFYNNEISEKSEIFDDQFSVERPDGSNFTLKIRSTKLEDSAMYFCASSQQGALGTGELFFGEGSRLTVL.

This chain links TRBV30 with TRBJ2-5, with a possible D match to TRBD1 (5 bases). Trimming shortened V by 3 bases and J by 1 base, and 9 bases separated the two germline ends. The CDR3 is 13 residues long. Germline assignment: CDR1 GTSNPN and CDR2 SVGIG (reference sequence). CDR3 in amino acids: CAWSFGAQETQYF. The CDR3 DNA is TGTGCCTGGAGCTTTGGGGCCCAAGAGACCCAGTACTTC. Complete variable domain (other parts from reference TRBV30 and TRBJ2-5): SQTIHQWPATLVQPVGSPLSLECTVEGTSNPNLYWYRQAAGRGLQLLFYSVGIGQISSEVPQNLSASRPQDRQFILSSKKLLLSDSGFYLCAWSFGAQETQYFGPGTRLLVL.

The chain uses TRBV6-1 and TRBJ1-1; D uncertain. Germline assignment: CDR1 MNHNS and CDR2 SASEGT. The CDR3 consists of 13 residues. V was trimmed by 8 bases and J by 10 bases, leaving 20 bases between them. Written as DNA, the CDR3 is TGTGCCAGCGGGGATATCAGCAGGAGTGTAGCTTTCTTT. This encodes CASGDISRSVAFF.

The genes are TRBV14 and TRBJ2-2; D is unclear. Trimming stripped 0 bases from V and 5 bases from J, with 16 bases between. The CDR3 has 17 residues. Germline lookup yields CDR1 SGHDN and CDR2 FVKESK. The CDR3 DNA sequence: TGTGCCAGCAGCCAAGAGCTCACCCAAGGTGGGACCGGGGAGCTGTTTTTT. Translating it yields CASSQELTQGGTGELFF.